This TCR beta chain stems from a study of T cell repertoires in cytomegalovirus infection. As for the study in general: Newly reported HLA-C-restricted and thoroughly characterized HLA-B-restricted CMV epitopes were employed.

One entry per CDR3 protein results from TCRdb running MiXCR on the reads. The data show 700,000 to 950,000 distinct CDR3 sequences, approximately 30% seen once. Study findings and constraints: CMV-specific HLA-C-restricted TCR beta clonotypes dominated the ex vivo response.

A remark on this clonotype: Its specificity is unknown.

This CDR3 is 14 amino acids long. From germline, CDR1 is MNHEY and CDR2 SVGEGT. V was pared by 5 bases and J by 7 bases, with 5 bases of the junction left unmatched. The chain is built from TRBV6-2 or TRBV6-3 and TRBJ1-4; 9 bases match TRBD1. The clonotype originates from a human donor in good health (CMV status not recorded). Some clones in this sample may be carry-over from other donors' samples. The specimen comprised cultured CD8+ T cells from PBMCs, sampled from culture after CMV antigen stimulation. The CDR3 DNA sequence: TGTGCCAGCAGTCAGGGACAGGGATCTGAAAAACTGTTTTTT. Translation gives CASSQGQGSEKLFF.